These 4 T cell receptor beta chains share one sample of origin, sequenced in a study. TCRdb used MiXCR to reprocess the RT-PCR reads, holding one entry per CDR3 protein. The data show about 700,000 distinct CDR3 sequences, around 14% seen once. The sample taken for sequencing was memory CD4+ T cells from blood. These receptors all stem from a female donor in good health, serving as a healthy control.

There are a few counts of this clonotype. J is TRBJ1-5 and V is TRBV3-1; TRBD1 aligns across 8 bases. With V trimmed by 0 bases and J by 5 bases, 3 bases remained unmatched. CDR1 LGHDT and CDR2 YNNKEL come from the germline V gene (reference sequence). The CDR3 runs 15 residues. CDR3 sequence reads: CASSQDGTGDQPQHF. In DNA, the CDR3 is TGTGCCAGCAGCCAAGATGGGACAGGAGATCAGCCCCAGCATTTT.

The chain joins TRBV7-8 to TRBJ2-5, with D perhaps matching TRBD1 (6 bases). The V end lost 1 base, the J end lost 2 bases, and 14 bases lay between the germline ends. CDR1 and CDR2 from the germline V gene are SGHVS and FQNEAQ. The CDR3 sequence is 16 residues long. This chain's CDR3 is CASSLVGGEWQETQYF. Here the CDR3 DNA reads TGTGCCAGCAGCTTAGTTGGGGGCGAGTGGCAAGAGACCCAGTACTTC.

At least ten counts were recorded for this clonotype. The rearrangement links TRBV12-3 or TRBV12-4 to TRBJ1-4; a possible D gene is TRBD1 (5 bases). Trimming removed 6 bases from V and 8 bases from J, with 19 bases in between. The CDR3 has 15 amino acids. This chain's CDR3 is CASRPGTFAAEKLFF. The CDR3, as DNA: TGTGCCAGCAGGCCCGGGACGTTCGCGGCAGAAAAACTGTTTTTT.

This clonotype has a count of ten or more. The chain uses TRBV5-1 and TRBJ1-3; D uncertain. This CDR3 has 14 amino acids. In germline, CDR1 is SGHRS, CDR2 YFSETQ. The V end was cut by 4 bases, the J end by 0 bases, with 8 bases between. The CDR3 here is CASSPGYSGNTIYF. The CDR3 bases are TGCGCCAGCAGCCCGGGCTACTCTGGAAACACCATATATTTT.